This T cell receptor (beta chain) was recovered during a study of CD8 T cells in ankylosing spondylitis. Regarding the study as a whole: Disease-linked clones bore a CD8+ phenotype and were relatively rare in peripheral blood. Certain motif variants had earlier appeared in reactive arthritis synovial fluid and blood.

One entry per CDR3 protein, called by TCRdb with MiXCR from the 5' RACE reads. The table has approximately 250,000 distinct CDR3 sequences, roughly 32% seen once; the top ten hold roughly 4.2%. The CDR3 spans 13 residues. The V gene lost 6 bases and the J gene lost 8 bases, with 19 bases spanning the gap. Germline V lookup: CDR1 DFQATT, CDR2 SNEGSKA (reference sequence). A word on this clonotype: What it recognizes is unknown.

The sequencing input was blood, either unsorted or a sorted T cell fraction (not recorded which). This rearrangement joins TRBV20-1 to TRBJ1-2; a weak D match, TRBD1 (5 bases). The sequence was collected from a male donor with ankylosing spondylitis or in good health (not recorded which). The CDR3 DNA reads TGCAGTGCCACCACCGGGGCCCAAGTGGGCTACACCTTC. Translating it yields CSATTGAQVGYTF.